The 3 T cell receptor beta chains listed next were all sequenced from one sample in a study of blood T cell repertoires in COVID-19. Only in-frame clones appear in the TCRdb table, and some are missing; sequencing was by immunoSEQ multiplex PCR. Of 200,000 to 250,000 clones in the sample, approximately 86% were seen once. The sample was peripheral blood. The origin of the receptors is a woman aged 45-65 years with COVID-19, enrolled during active disease.

J is TRBJ2-2 and V is TRBV18; D call uncertain. Looked up from germline, CDR1 is KGHSH and CDR2 is LQKENI. The CDR3 sequence is 14 residues long. V shed 2 bases and J shed 1 base, with 5 bases lying between them. The CDR3 protein is CASSPVQNTGELFF. The DNA for the CDR3 is TGTGCCAGCTCACCAGTCCAGAACACCGGGGAGCTGTTTTTT.

The chain is built from TRBV5-1 and TRBJ1-6, with TRBD1 identical over 7 bases. CDR3 size: 14 residues. The V and J ends lost 4 bases and 4 bases, in that order; junction bases with no gene match: 2. Looked up from germline, CDR1 is SGHRS and CDR2 is YFSETQ. The CDR3 here is CASSEQGYNSPLHF. CDR3 in DNA: TGCGCCAGCAGCGAACAGGGGTATAATTCACCCCTCCACTTT.

The chain is built from TRBV5-4 and TRBJ2-6; a possible D gene is TRBD2 (6 bases). With 7 bases removed from V and 2 bases from J, the gap between germline ends came to 13 bases. Germline loops: CDR1 SGHNT, CDR2 YYREEE (reference sequence). The CDR3 is made up of 15 amino acids. The DNA for the CDR3 is TGTGCCAGCTCTATTCCGGGGGCTGGGGCCAACGTCCTGACTTTC. Its translation is CASSIPGAGANVLTF.